The clone carrying this T cell receptor beta chain was picked up a small number of times. The sample comes from a study of blood T cell repertoires in COVID-19. Assay used: immunoSEQ multiplex PCR; TCRdb lists only in-frame clones, some missing. Of approximately 460,000 clones listed, roughly 89% were seen once; the top ten hold approximately 0.9%. This CDR3 has 13 residues. V lost 1 base to trimming and J lost 13 bases, with 11 bases between them. This sequence originates from a man younger than 35 with COVID-19, enrolled during active disease. This sequence joins TRBV12-3 or TRBV12-4 and TRBJ1-6; the D gene is possibly TRBD1 (6 bases). The sample taken for sequencing was peripheral blood. This CDR3 is CASSLGGGQPLHF. Here the CDR3 DNA reads TGTGCCAGCAGTTTAGGCGGGGGGCAGCCCCTCCACTTT.